These 8 T cell receptor beta chains were sequenced from one sample in a study of CD39 and CD103 CD8 tumor-infiltrating T cells. Using immunoSEQ multiplex PCR, the repertoire was profiled, and TCRdb retains in-frame clones only, with some absent. The profile shows about 3,400 clones, roughly three fifths of them singletons. Sequences were obtained from CD39- CD103- CD8+ T cells sorted from the tumor. Subset described: CD103-CD39- double-negative CD45RA- CD8 T cells. These receptors were obtained from a human donor with head and neck squamous cell carcinoma.

This sequence joins TRBV7-4 and TRBJ1-1; TRBD1 is a possible D gene (6 bases). CDR3 length: 16 residues. Germline V CDR1 and CDR2: SGHVT, SQSDAQ. The germline V and J ends were trimmed by 6 bases and 2 bases, with 19 bases remaining between them. The CDR3 reads CASSSGGAQTNTEAFF. CDR3 DNA: TGTGCCAGCAGTTCCGGGGGGGCCCAAACCAACACTGAAGCTTTCTTT.

J is TRBJ2-5 and V is TRBV5-1, with D perhaps matching TRBD2 (5 bases). Germline V CDR1 and CDR2: SGHRS, YFSETQ. V shed 0 bases and J shed 1 base, with 10 bases lying between them. This CDR3 is 15 amino acids long. The CDR3 reads CASSLEGLFQETQYF. CDR3 nucleotides: TGCGCCAGCAGCTTGGAAGGACTTTTCCAAGAGACCCAGTACTTC.

This clone rates as medium-sized. V gene TRBV19 combines with J gene TRBJ1-5; D is unresolved. V was cut by 5 bases and J by 6 bases, with 11 bases left in between. Germline loops: CDR1 LNHDA, CDR2 SQIVND (reference sequence). The CDR3 extends over 13 amino acids. As DNA, the CDR3 is TGTGCCAGTAGTTCCCTAGCGGGTCAGCCCCAGCATTTT. Protein sequence: CASSSLAGQPQHF.

The chain has TRBV27 and TRBJ2-3; weak D call: TRBD2 (5 bases). The ends were cut back, 3 bases at V and 4 bases at J, with 20 bases in the middle. The CDR3 covers 17 residues. Germline CDR1 MNHEY, CDR2 SMNVEV (reference sequence). The CDR3 DNA reads as TGTGCCAGCAGTTTCTCTCCAGCGGCGGTTTTCGCAGATACGCAGTATTTT. Amino acids: CASSFSPAAVFADTQYF.

This sequence joins TRBV7-3 and TRBJ1-2, with TRBD1 as a possible D gene (6 bases). Trimming cost V 3 bases and J 5 bases, with 13 bases left between them. This CDR3 spans 14 amino acids. CDR1 and CDR2 (germline): SGHTA, FQGTGA. The CDR3 bases are TGTGCCAGCAGCTTCAACAGGGTTGGGTATGGCTACACCTTC. This translates into CASSFNRVGYGYTF. Based on the CDR3 plus reference TRBV7-3 and TRBJ1-2, the full variable domain is GAGVSQTPSNKVTEKGKYVELRCDPISGHTALYWYRQSLGQGPEFLIYFQGTGAADDSGLPNDRFFAVRPEGSVSTLKIQRTERGDSAVYLCASSFNRVGYGYTFGSGTRLTVV.

V is TRBV28 and J is TRBJ1-5; D unclear. V was pared by 6 bases and J by 2 bases, with 14 bases between. The CDR3 is 15 residues long. Germline V gene data show CDR1 as MDHEN and CDR2 as SYDVKM. The CDR3 protein is CASSPSRGRNQPQHF. The CDR3 bases are TGTGCCAGCAGCCCTTCACGGGGTCGCAATCAGCCCCAGCATTTT.

This chain joins TRBV7-9 and TRBJ1-6; D is undetermined. The ends were cut back, 4 bases at V and 0 bases at J, with 10 bases in the middle. Germline V gene sequence: CDR1 SEHNR, CDR2 FQNEAQ (reference sequence). This CDR3 comprises 16 residues. CDR3 nucleotide sequence: TGTGCCAGCAGCTCCTCCATGGTCTCCTATAATTCACCCCTCCACTTT. It codes for CASSSSMVSYNSPLHF.

This clone was observed a handful of times. This chain uses TRBV6-1 with TRBJ1-5, with 10 bases aligning to TRBD1. Germline CDR1 MNHNS, CDR2 SASEGT. This CDR3 comprises 15 residues. V shed 6 bases and J 4 bases; nucleotides not matched to a gene: 6. The CDR3 DNA follows: TGTGCCAGCAGCCAGAGACAGGGGGCGAATCAGCCCCAGCATTTT. This codes for CASSQRQGANQPQHF.